This record covers a single T cell receptor (beta chain). Original analysis: How many nucleated cells were present was estimated from reference gene primer amplification. Only in-frame clones appear in the TCRdb table, and some are missing; sequencing was by immunoSEQ multiplex PCR. That table furnishes V, J and clone size, whereas the DNA furnished D and trimming. The sample lists 150,000 or so clones; 80% to 90% were seen once. This specimen belongs to a study of blood T cell repertoires in COVID-19. Study summary: The origin of the acute and convalescent COVID-19 samples was the United States, Italy and Spain. Sample material is recorded as cDNA or gDNA derived from T cells, B-cell-depleted T cells, or PBMCs.

This CDR3 region has 14 residues. From germline, CDR1 is LNHNV and CDR2 YYDKDF (reference sequence). Trimming pared 1 base from V and 1 base from J, leaving 7 bases between. The origin of this receptor is a woman between 55 and 75 years old with COVID-19, enrolled during active disease. The sequenced sample was peripheral blood. V and J are TRBV15 and TRBJ2-5; D may be TRBD1 (6 bases). CDR3 in amino acids: CATSRGQVQETQYF. The DNA of the CDR3 is TGTGCCACCAGCAGAGGACAGGTCCAAGAGACCCAGTACTTC.